Listed below are T cell receptor beta chains from one sample, sequenced in a study of blood T cell repertoires in COVID-19. Profiling relied on immunoSEQ multiplex PCR, and the TCRdb table lists in-frame clones only, not all of them. The sample includes roughly 120,000 clones, approximately 80% of them seen just once. Input material: peripheral blood. The receptors stem from a human donor in a cohort sampled during active COVID-19. Each CDR3 is given with its conserved first and last residue. The D gene is left open where the match is weak. Clone size is shown for a subset of rows, as once, few, many or a class of expanded clone.

clone_size j_call v_call d_call cdr3_length cdr3_nt cdr3_aa
NA TRBJ2-1 TRBV5-6 TRBD2 18 TGTGCCAGCAGCCCTGGACTAGCGGGGGCAAGCTCCTACAATGAGCAGTTCTTC CASSPGLAGASSYNEQFF
NA TRBJ2-7 TRBV28 NA 12 TGTGCGACCTATGACAACCCCTACGAGCAGTACTTC CATYDNPYEQYF
NA TRBJ2-2 TRBV12-5 TRBD1 17 TGTGCTAGTGGTTTGGCACGGACAGGGGGGAACACCGGGGAGCTGTTTTTT CASGLARTGGNTGELFF
NA TRBJ1-1 TRBV28 NA 15 TGTGCCAGCAGTTTCGGGCGGCAGGGAGGCACTGAAGCTTTCTTT CASSFGRQGGTEAFF
NA TRBJ1-4 TRBV19 NA 15 TGTGCCAGTAGTATTGCGACGGGAGATAATGAAAAACTGTTTTTT CASSIATGDNEKLFF
NA TRBJ2-7 TRBV6-5 NA 13 TGTGCCAGCAGTTACCGGACAGTGGGCGAGCAGTACTTC CASSYRTVGEQYF
NA TRBJ2-6 TRBV27 TRBD1 15 TGTGCCAGCAGTTATGACAGGGCTGGGGCCAACGTCCTGACTTTC CASSYDRAGANVLTF
once TRBJ2-7 TRBV27 NA 12 TGTGCCAGCAACAACGGGGGGCGGGAGCAGTACTTC CASNNGGREQYF
NA TRBJ1-4 TRBV18 NA 15 TGTGCCAGCTCATTTGGACAAGCAACTAATGAAAAACTGTTTTTT CASSFGQATNEKLFF
NA TRBJ1-1 TRBV5-1 NA 14 TGCGCCAGCAGCTTGGTATCAGGGGACACTGAAGCTTTCTTT CASSLVSGDTEAFF
NA TRBJ1-1 TRBV11-2 NA 13 TGTGCCAGCAGCACGGACAGGAACACTGAAGCTTTCTTT CASSTDRNTEAFF
few TRBJ2-5 TRBV9 TRBD1 14 TGTGCCAGCAGCGCAAGGACAGGGGAAGAGACCCAGTACTTC CASSARTGEETQYF
NA TRBJ1-5 TRBV7-8 NA 13 TGTGCCAGCAGCCCGGACACGGGTCAGCCCCAGCATTTT CASSPDTGQPQHF
NA TRBJ2-5 TRBV7-2 TRBD2 16 TGTGCCAGCAGCTCGGGGGGGCGGACAGCGGGAGAGACCCAGTACTTC CASSSGGRTAGETQYF
NA TRBJ1-1 TRBV4-3 NA 16 TGCGCCAGCAGCCAAGATCTACAGGCCTGGGGCACTGAAGCTTTCTTT CASSQDLQAWGTEAFF
NA TRBJ1-3 TRBV19 NA 16 TGTGCCAGTAGTATTTCCTGGGGCAACTCTGGAAACACCATATATTTT CASSISWGNSGNTIYF
NA TRBJ2-2 TRBV5-1 NA 15 TGCGCCAGCAGCGCGGAAATTCCTGGGACCGGGGAGCTGTTTTTT CASSAEIPGTGELFF
once TRBJ2-7 TRBV6-6 NA 17 TGTGCCAGCAGTCGAACCAGTAGCGCGGGCAGCTCCTACGAGCAGTACTTC CASSRTSSAGSSYEQYF
few TRBJ2-1 TRBV3-1/TRBV3-2 TRBD2 18 TGTGCCAGCAGCCAAGGGACTAGCGGGGGGGCCCCTAACAATGAGCAGTTCTTC CASSQGTSGGAPNNEQFF
NA TRBJ2-2 TRBV23-1 TRBD1 18 TGCGCCAGCAGTCATGCCGAATTGACAGGGCCGTTTGACGGGGAGCTGTTTTTT CASSHAELTGPFDGELFF
NA TRBJ2-4 TRBV6-5 TRBD1 15 TGTGCCAGCAGTTACTCGGGACAGGGGGCATACATTCAGTACTTC CASSYSGQGAYIQYF
NA TRBJ2-2 TRBV4-3 TRBD2 16 TGCGCCAGCAGCCAAGCTAGCGGGGGCTACACCGGGGAGCTGTTTTTT CASSQASGGYTGELFF
NA TRBJ2-2 TRBV6-5 NA 14 TGTGCCAGCAGTTCCCTATGGAACACCGGGGAGCTGTTTTTT CASSSLWNTGELFF
NA TRBJ2-5 TRBV24-1 NA 12 TGTGCCACCACAGGGTATAAGGGGACCCAGTACTTC CATTGYKGTQYF
NA TRBJ2-7 TRBV18 NA 14 TGTGCCAGCTCACCACCAAGCCTCACCTACGAGCAGTACTTC CASSPPSLTYEQYF
NA TRBJ2-3 TRBV5-8 TRBD1 15 TGTGCCAGCAGCTGGGGACAGGCAAGCACAGATACGCAGTATTTT CASSWGQASTDTQYF
NA TRBJ1-2 TRBV25-1 TRBD1 14 TGTGCCAGCAGTGTCGGGACAGGGCGCTATGGCTACACCTTC CASSVGTGRYGYTF
NA TRBJ2-1 TRBV4-3 TRBD1 15 TGCGCCAGCAGCCATAGCGGACAGGGAATTGTTGAGCAGTTCTTC CASSHSGQGIVEQFF
NA TRBJ2-1 TRBV4-2 TRBD2 21 TGTGCCAGCAGCCAAGTGGCTCCCGGGACTAGCGGGGGGGCCCTATGGGATGAGCAGTTCTTC CASSQVAPGTSGGALWDEQFF
once TRBJ1-3 TRBV4-1 NA 17 TGCGCCAGCAGCCAAGATGGCGGGTCCGCTTCTGGAAACACCATATATTTT CASSQDGGSASGNTIYF
NA TRBJ1-4 TRBV27 TRBD1 17 TGTGCCAGCAGTTTATCGGAGACAGGGGGCGTTAATGAAAAACTGTTTTTT CASSLSETGGVNEKLFF
NA TRBJ1-1 TRBV21-1 NA 15 TGTGCCAGCAGCAACCTAGGGGAGGGGTGCACTGAAGCTTTCTTT CASSNLGEGCTEAFF
NA TRBJ2-1 TRBV23-1 NA 19 TGCGCCAGCAGTCGCCTAGCGATCCCGCCAGATCGTAGGTACAATGAGCAGTTCTTC CASSRLAIPPDRRYNEQFF
NA TRBJ2-2 TRBV7-2 TRBD1 17 TGTGCCAGCAGCCCTACTCGGGACAGGACAAACACCGGGGAGCTGTTTTTT CASSPTRDRTNTGELFF
NA TRBJ2-1 TRBV2 TRBD2 15 TGTGCCAGCAGTGAAGCGCTAGCGGGGGTCAATGAGCAGTTCTTC CASSEALAGVNEQFF